These 31 T cell receptor beta chains originate from one sample sequenced in a study of human T cells and chemical hapten exposure. Time point indicated: pre-sensitization, week 0. Treatment in this sample: therapeutic diphenylcyclopropenone sensitization with weekly scalp DPC. TCRdb reanalysed the RACE reads using MiXCR and keeps one entry per CDR3 protein. The data show 350,000 to 400,000 distinct CDR3 sequences, approximately 5.1% seen once. Here the sequenced sample was whole blood, taken in connection with sensitization to the hapten diphenylcyclopropenone (DPC). Receptors were obtained from a woman aged 45-60 years with alopecia areata. Some clones in this sample may be carry-over from other donors' samples.

This clonotype was counted a few times. The chain uses TRBV6-1 and TRBJ2-4, with 7 bases matching TRBD2. Germline V gene data show CDR1 as MNHNS and CDR2 as SASEGT. The CDR3 is made up of 13 amino acids. Trimming removed 4 bases from V and 8 bases from J; junction bases left unmatched: 5. CDR3 in amino acids: CASSVGGGYIQYF. DNA for the CDR3: TGTGCCAGCAGTGTTGGGGGGGGGTACATTCAGTACTTC.

J is TRBJ1-3 and V is TRBV18; TRBD1 matches at 8 bases. Germline V gene lookup returns CDR1 KGHSH and CDR2 LQKENI. Trimming removed 4 bases from V and 7 bases from J; junction bases left unmatched: 6. The CDR3 length is 14 residues. The CDR3: CASSLRGPSNTIYF. The CDR3 region has the DNA TGTGCCAGCTCACTCAGGGGGCCGTCGAACACCATATATTTT.

This clonotype was observed a few times. The J gene is TRBJ2-5, the V gene TRBV7-7; D not resolved. The CDR3 covers 15 residues. The germline gives CDR1 SSHAT, CDR2 FNYEAQ (reference sequence). Trimming cost V 0 bases and J 2 bases, with 10 bases left between them. The CDR3 region is CASSLAPGVQETQYF. The CDR3 nucleotides are TGTGCCAGCAGCTTAGCCCCTGGGGTACAAGAGACCCAGTACTTC.

This clonotype was picked up many times. The chain links TRBV11-3 to TRBJ2-1, with TRBD2 as a possible D gene (6 bases). The CDR3 sequence is 17 residues long. Trimming removed 0 bases from V and 2 bases from J, with 14 bases in between. Germline V CDR1 and CDR2: SGHNT, YENEEA. CDR3 DNA: TGTGCCAGCAGCTTAGACCCCGTTAGCGGAACCTACAATGAGCAGTTCTTC. Amino acid sequence: CASSLDPVSGTYNEQFF.

This clonotype occurred many times. With a much larger clone just one base away, this may be a read error. V usage is TRBV7-2 and J usage is TRBJ2-5; 8 bases match TRBD1. Germline CDR1 reads SGHTA; CDR2 reads FQGNSA. This CDR3 has 14 residues. The J segment lost 1 base and the V segment lost 5 bases, leaving 3 bases of the junction unmatched. CDR3 in DNA: TGTGCCAGCAGCCCGGACAGGGCCCAAGAGACCCAGTACTTC. The encoded protein is CASSPDRAQETQYF.

The table lists this clonotype with many counts. The chain couples TRBV28 to TRBJ2-1; D is unclear. Germline CDR1 MDHEN, CDR2 SYDVKM. The germline V and J ends were trimmed by 3 bases and 0 bases, with 9 bases remaining between them. The CDR3 covers 15 residues. CDR3 amino acids: CASSFRANSYNEQFF. The CDR3 DNA is TGTGCCAGCAGTTTTCGAGCGAACTCCTACAATGAGCAGTTCTTC.

This clonotype was seen many times. The chain carries TRBV5-6 and TRBJ1-2; maybe TRBD1 (5 bases). Per the germline V gene, CDR1 is SGHDT and CDR2 is YYEEEE. The CDR3 sequence is 15 residues long. The V end lost 4 bases, the J end lost 3 bases, and 16 bases lay between the germline ends. CDR3 sequence (DNA): TGTGCCAGCAGCCAGACCGGGACGGAACACTATGGCTACACCTTC. Translation: CASSQTGTEHYGYTF.

The V gene is TRBV6-1, the J gene TRBJ1-5, with D possibly TRBD1 on 5 matching bases. The CDR3 has 16 amino acids. With 7 bases removed from V and 0 bases from J, the gap between germline ends came to 16 bases. CDR1 is MNHNS, CDR2 SASEGT, per germline. The chain's CDR3 is CASTPREQVSNQPQHF. Written as DNA, the CDR3 is TGTGCCAGCACCCCACGGGAACAGGTTAGCAATCAGCCCCAGCATTTT.

This clonotype has just a few counts. This chain connects TRBV7-9 to TRBJ1-6, with D perhaps matching TRBD1 (5 bases). Trimming stripped 3 bases from V and 7 bases from J, with 10 bases between. The germline gives CDR1 SEHNR, CDR2 FQNEAQ (reference sequence). The CDR3 is 14 residues long. DNA for the CDR3: TGTGCCAGCAGCTTGGGACCGCAAAATTCACCCCTCCACTTT. Its translation is CASSLGPQNSPLHF. Drawing the rest from reference TRBV7-9 and TRBJ1-6, the complete variable domain is DTGVSQNPRHKITKRGQNVTFRCDPISEHNRLYWYRQTLGQGPEFLTYFQNEAQLEKSRLLSDRFSAERPKGSFSTLEIQRTEQGDSAMYLCASSLGPQNSPLHFGNGTRLTVT.

This chain links TRBV20-1 with TRBJ1-2; D unclear. The germline V gene encodes CDR1 DFQATT and CDR2 SNEGSKA (reference sequence). This CDR3 spans 14 amino acids. The ends were cut back, 3 bases at V and 8 bases at J, with 19 bases in the middle. In DNA, the CDR3 is TGCAGTGCTAGCGGGCCCCGGAACCGCCCCGGCTACACCTTC. Translation: CSASGPRNRPGYTF.

There are many counts of this clonotype. This may be a read error, as it is one base from a much larger clone. The chain employs TRBV28 and TRBJ2-7; 8 nucleotides line up with TRBD1. The CDR3 length is 12 residues. The germline V gene encodes CDR1 MDHEN and CDR2 SYDVKM. The trim removed 5 bases at V and 3 bases at J, leaving 0 bases unmatched. Here the CDR3 reads CASSGQGYEQYF. The CDR3 coding sequence is TGTGCCAGCAGTGGACAGGGCTACGAGCAGTACTTC. The full variable domain, in which reference TRBV28 and TRBJ2-7 provide the parts outside the CDR3, is DVKVTQSSRYLVKRTGEKVFLECVQDMDHENMFWYRQDPGLGLRLIYFSYDVKMKEKGDIPEGYSVSREKKERFSLILESASTNQTSMYLCASSGQGYEQYFGPGTRLTVT.

The CDR3 coding sequence is TGTGCCAGCAGCAAGCACGGGACTAGCTCTTCCAATGAGCAGTTCTTC. This encodes CASSKHGTSSSNEQFF. This chain links TRBV11-3 with TRBJ2-1, with 9 positions matching TRBD2. The CDR3 spans 16 residues. V shed 5 bases and J 6 bases; nucleotides not matched to a gene: 11. Germline-derived CDR1 and CDR2 are SGHNT and YENEEA.

This clonotype occurred a few times. V and J are TRBV28 and TRBJ2-7; D unclear. The germline CDR1 and CDR2 sequences are MDHEN and SYDVKM. CDR3 length: 13 amino acids. V dropped 6 bases and J dropped 4 bases, with 13 bases sitting between them. The CDR3 DNA reads TGTGCCAGCAGAGCCGGGCCCTCATACGAGCAGTACTTC. Residues: CASRAGPSYEQYF.

This clonotype was counted a few times. The gene calls are TRBV5-1 and TRBJ2-7, with 7 positions matching TRBD1. In germline, CDR1 is SGHRS, CDR2 YFSETQ. This CDR3 region has 14 residues. V was pared by 4 bases and J by 2 bases, with 6 bases of the junction left unmatched. The CDR3 loop is CASSHRQGTYEQYF. DNA for the CDR3: TGCGCCAGCAGCCACCGACAGGGTACCTACGAGCAGTACTTC.

V and J are TRBV12-3 or TRBV12-4 and TRBJ1-1, with D hard to call. This CDR3 spans 13 amino acids. Trimming shortened V by 8 bases and J by 4 bases, and 14 bases separated the two germline ends. This CDR3 is CASWTGYSTEAFF. CDR3 nucleotide sequence: TGTGCCAGCTGGACGGGGTACTCCACTGAAGCTTTCTTT.

This clonotype has more than one count but fewer than ten. The V gene is TRBV27, the J gene TRBJ1-1; weak D call: TRBD1 (5 bases). Trimming removed 6 bases from V and 3 bases from J, with 14 bases in between. The CDR3 length is 14 residues. Germline CDR1 is MNHEY and CDR2 is SMNVEV (reference sequence). The CDR3 sequence is CASREGIRYTEAFF. The CDR3 DNA reads as TGTGCCAGCAGGGAGGGGATCCGGTACACTGAAGCTTTCTTT.

This clonotype was counted ten times or more. The chain carries TRBV2 and TRBJ2-7, with TRBD1 matching 12 bases. The germline V gene has CDR1 SNHLY and CDR2 FYNNEI. With 7 bases clipped from V and 7 bases from J, the junction kept 8 bases outside the gene matches. This CDR3 is 14 amino acids long. This CDR3 is CASNRDRGLKEQYF. CDR3 sequence (DNA): TGTGCCAGCAACCGGGACAGGGGGCTAAAAGAGCAGTACTTC.

In its sample, this clonotype was seen many times. V and J are TRBV7-8 and TRBJ2-1; TRBD2 aligns across 14 bases. CDR3 length: 18 residues. With 4 bases clipped from V and 5 bases from J, the junction kept 10 bases outside the gene matches. CDR1 and CDR2 (germline): SGHVS, FQNEAQ. The DNA for the CDR3 is TGTGCCAGCAGCTCGAGGGGGACTAGCGGGAGAGTAGACAATGAGCAGTTCTTC. Encoded protein: CASSSRGTSGRVDNEQFF.

At least ten counts were recorded for this clonotype. V gene TRBV5-1 combines with J gene TRBJ2-7; D is uncertain. The V and J ends lost 0 bases and 5 bases respectively, with 15 bases between them. The CDR3 spans 15 residues. CDR1 and CDR2 (germline): SGHRS, YFSETQ. DNA for the CDR3: TGCGCCAGCAGCTTGGAAAGGGCTAAAAGTCACGAGCAGTACTTC. Translation: CASSLERAKSHEQYF. The whole variable domain, remainder taken from reference TRBV5-1 and TRBJ2-7, is KAGVTQTPRYLIKTRGQQVTLSCSPISGHRSVSWYQQTPGQGLQFLFEYFSETQRNKGNFPGRFSGRQFSNSRSEMNVSTLELGDSALYLCASSLERAKSHEQYFGPGTRLTVT.

The chain links TRBV4-1 to TRBJ2-1; D may be TRBD2 (5 bases). CDR1 MGHRA and CDR2 YSYEKL come from the germline V gene. This CDR3 region has 15 residues. V was clipped by 0 bases and J by 8 bases, with 14 bases between them. CDR3 region: CASSQDSGGSDEQFF. CDR3 nucleotide sequence: TGCGCCAGCAGCCAAGATTCCGGCGGGTCTGATGAGCAGTTCTTC.

This clonotype was picked up many times. The J gene is TRBJ1-4, the V gene TRBV11-2, with 8 bases identical to TRBD1. Trimming removed 5 bases from V and 3 bases from J; junction bases left unmatched: 5. The CDR3 loop spans 15 amino acids. Germline V gene lookup returns CDR1 SGHAT and CDR2 FQNNGV. The CDR3 spells CASSARTGPNEKLFF. As DNA, the CDR3 is TGTGCCAGCAGCGCCCGGACAGGGCCTAATGAAAAACTGTTTTTT.

This clonotype has a count of ten or more. The chain is built from TRBV12-3 or TRBV12-4 and TRBJ1-1; 9 bases align to TRBD1. V shed 5 bases and J 9 bases; nucleotides not matched to a gene: 7. This CDR3 has 13 residues. CDR3 residues: CASSPTGGEKAFF. The DNA for the CDR3 is TGTGCCAGCAGTCCTACAGGGGGCGAGAAAGCTTTCTTT.

This clonotype was seen at least ten times. This sequence joins TRBV6-6 and TRBJ2-3; 10 bases are shared with TRBD2. The germline CDR1 and CDR2 sequences are MNHNY and SVGAGI (reference sequence). V shed 8 bases, J shed 3 bases, and the junction held 5 bases outside the gene matches. The CDR3 is made up of 14 amino acids. DNA of the CDR3: TGTGCCAGCTCGGGACTAGCGAGGACAGATACGCAGTATTTT. Translated: CASSGLARTDTQYF.

This clonotype was seen many times. The chain couples TRBV4-2 to TRBJ2-1; a weak D match, TRBD2 (5 bases). The germline CDR1 and CDR2 sequences are LGHNA and YNFKEQ. The CDR3 has 15 amino acids. Trimming took off 5 bases at V and 6 bases at J, with 17 bases between the two ends. CDR3: CASSTEGGQANEQFF. The CDR3 DNA reads TGTGCCAGCAGCACAGAGGGCGGCCAAGCCAATGAGCAGTTCTTC.

This clonotype was observed a handful of times. The chain joins TRBV15 to TRBJ2-4; perhaps D is TRBD1 or TRBD2 (5 bases each). This CDR3 comprises 14 residues. With 0 bases removed from V and 9 bases from J, the gap between germline ends came to 12 bases. Germline CDR1 LNHNV, CDR2 YYDKDF (reference sequence). The CDR3 DNA sequence: TGTGCCACCAGCAGAGATCAGAGGGGACGCATTCAGTACTTC. It yields the protein CATSRDQRGRIQYF.

This clonotype was observed a few times. This rearrangement joins TRBV7-9 to TRBJ1-6; D is possibly TRBD1 (6 bases). Trimming pared 3 bases from V and 4 bases from J, leaving 10 bases between. CDR1 and CDR2 (germline): SEHNR, FQNEAQ (reference sequence). The length of the CDR3 is 15 residues. Here the CDR3 reads CASSLDRVYNSPLHF. The DNA of the CDR3 is TGTGCCAGCAGCTTGGACAGAGTTTATAATTCACCCCTCCACTTT.

The chain joins TRBV4-1 to TRBJ2-7, with 7 bases fitting TRBD1. Germline V gene data show CDR1 as MGHRA and CDR2 as YSYEKL. The CDR3 has 16 residues. Trimming cost V 4 bases and J 2 bases; bases outside gene matches: 11. DNA of the CDR3: TGCGCCAGCAGCCTAGTAACGGAGCAGGGGGCCTACGAGCAGTACTTC. Protein product: CASSLVTEQGAYEQYF.

In DNA, the CDR3 is TGTGCCAGCAGCTCGGTTAGCGGGGTAGGGATTGAGACCCAGTACTTC. It specifies CASSSVSGVGIETQYF. V gene TRBV11-2 combines with J gene TRBJ2-5; 8 bases map to TRBD2. The CDR3 has 16 residues. The V gene end was trimmed by 4 bases and the J gene end by 5 bases; junction bases not matched to a gene: 12. The germline V gene encodes CDR1 SGHAT and CDR2 FQNNGV.

This rearrangement joins TRBV24-1 to TRBJ2-1; 9 bases are a match to TRBD2. Germline lookup yields CDR1 KGHDR and CDR2 SFDVKD. The length of the CDR3 is 14 residues. The J segment lost 4 bases and the V segment lost 9 bases, leaving 6 bases of the junction unmatched. The CDR3 spells CATRDSGSYNEQFF. The DNA for the CDR3 is TGTGCCACCCGCGATAGCGGGAGTTACAATGAGCAGTTCTTC.

The chain links TRBV20-1 to TRBJ2-7, with 13 bases aligning to TRBD2. The CDR3 is 14 amino acids. Trimming at V came to 6 bases and at J to 2 bases, leaving 4 bases not matched to a gene. Germline V gives CDR1 DFQATT, CDR2 SNEGSKA (reference sequence). The CDR3 sequence is CSATSGRDTYEQYF. As DNA, the CDR3 is TGCAGTGCCACTAGCGGGAGGGATACCTACGAGCAGTACTTC.

This clonotype was detected ten times or more. The rearrangement uses TRBV7-2 and TRBJ2-1; TRBD2 aligns across 9 bases. V was clipped by 6 bases and J by 8 bases; unmatched bases: 8. Per the germline V gene, CDR1 is SGHTA and CDR2 is FQGNSA. The length of the CDR3 is 14 residues. The CDR3 loop is CASSFSGSSHEQFF. The CDR3 bases are TGTGCCAGCAGTTTTAGCGGGAGTTCCCATGAGCAGTTCTTC.